This TCR beta chain originates from a study of blood T cells in healthy people across ages. Study findings and constraints: Long-lived and aged donors differed, with more naive CD4+ cells and higher diversity in the long-lived.

Trimming cost V 3 bases and J 5 bases; bases outside gene matches: 5. Germline V gives CDR1 ENHRY, CDR2 SYGVKD. The CDR3 consists of 15 residues. Using a J-beta primer mix together with a sample-barcoded 5' primer, a second PCR was run for about 7 to 12 cycles. Each cDNA molecule received a tag from a template-switch adaptor that had 12 random nucleotides. TCRdb passed the 5' RACE reads through MiXCR, listing each CDR3 protein once. Of 800,000 or so distinct CDR3 sequences in the sample, 46% were seen once. On this clonotype itself: No antigen is known for it.

Per sample, at least 6 micrograms of total RNA were extracted. The source is a man aged 80 or over in good health. The source material was blood. The chain is built from TRBV10-3 and TRBJ2-3; 10 nucleotides match TRBD2. The CDR3 loop reads CAISEQAGGLDTQYF. CDR3 DNA: TGTGCCATCAGTGAACAAGCGGGAGGGTTAGATACGCAGTATTTT.